A single sample gave rise to the 18 T cell receptor beta chains below, sequenced in a study of CXCR3-negative and CXCR3-positive naive CD8 T cells. The method, 5' RACE with UMI labels, was used to prepare the TRB cDNA libraries. TCRdb reanalyzed the 5' RACE reads and collapses them to one entry per CDR3 protein, without DNA. The sample has some 8,300 distinct CDR3 sequences, and its top ten clones hold 2% to 2.5%. Sequencing input: naive CXCR3- CD8+ T cells from blood. Sample subset: CD45RO-CCR7+CD27+CD95- naive CD8+ T cells lacking CXCR3 (TNR3-). Every receptor here comes from a human donor in good health. Some clones in this sample may be carry-over from other donors' samples.

This clonotype is deemed medium-sized by its frequency. This chain links TRBV20-1 with TRBJ2-7. Germline lookup yields CDR1 DFQATT and CDR2 SNEGSKA (reference sequence). CDR3 size: 15 residues. This chain's CDR3 is CSARDSRGFPYEQYF.

This clonotype is medium-sized by frequency. V is TRBV9 and J is TRBJ2-5; TCRdb outputs TRBD1, but without DNA this stays unchecked. Germline values: CDR1 SGDLS, CDR2 YYNGEE. CDR3 length: 15 residues. The CDR3 here is CASSGGTGVQETQYF.

V and J are TRBV29-1 and TRBJ2-1; the TCRdb D gene call, TRBD2, has no DNA to confirm it. The germline V gene encodes CDR1 SQVTM and CDR2 ANQGSEA. This CDR3 comprises 16 residues. This chain's CDR3 is CSVDGRTSGNYNEQFF.

The chain recombines TRBV20-1 with TRBJ1-1; checking the TCRdb D call of TRBD1 is not possible without DNA. This CDR3 spans 11 amino acids. Germline CDR1 reads DFQATT; CDR2 reads SNEGSKA (reference sequence). This chain's CDR3 is CSAPGKPLAFF.

J is TRBJ2-5 and V is TRBV29-1; TCRdb picks TRBD1, but there is no DNA to check that call. Germline loops: CDR1 SQVTM, CDR2 ANQGSEA. This CDR3 region has 14 residues. The CDR3 spells CSVVLRGRGETQYF.

The chain carries TRBV6-2 or TRBV6-3 and TRBJ2-2; the D gene TCRdb calls, TRBD1, cannot be checked with no DNA. Germline V lookup: CDR1 MNHEY, CDR2 SVGEGT. The length of the CDR3 is 14 residues. CDR3 protein: CASSYRGDAGELFF.

This chain connects TRBV28 to TRBJ2-3; the D gene TCRdb calls, TRBD2, cannot be checked with no DNA. In germline, CDR1 is MDHEN, CDR2 SYDVKM. CDR3 length: 16 amino acids. CDR3 loop: CASSLLSGSDSDTQYF.

This chain's CDR3 is CASSPNRGTGDGETQYF. The chain is built from TRBV11-2 and TRBJ2-5; TCRdb's D gene call, TRBD1, goes unchecked for lack of DNA. This CDR3 is built from 17 residues. The germline V gene has CDR1 SGHAT and CDR2 FQNNGV.

By frequency, this clonotype is medium-sized (0.01 to 0.1%). This chain connects TRBV7-9 to TRBJ2-5; TCRdb's assignment of TRBD1 cannot be checked, as there is no DNA. The CDR3 consists of 14 residues. CDR1 SEHNR and CDR2 FQNEAQ come from the germline V gene (reference sequence). CDR3 loop: CASSLEAGTETQYF.

This clonotype is deemed medium-sized by its frequency. The chain uses TRBV10-3 and TRBJ2-5; TCRdb calls TRBD1, which cannot be checked without DNA. The germline CDR1 and CDR2 sequences are ENHRY and SYGVKD. The CDR3 has 15 residues. The CDR3 sequence is CAISGSGTGQETQYF.

The chain recombines TRBV7-9 with TRBJ2-3; no DNA is available, so the TRBD1 call from TCRdb remains unchecked. The V gene's germline CDR1 is SEHNR and CDR2 FQNEAQ (reference sequence). The CDR3 spans 16 residues. The CDR3 loop reads CASSLTQTGITDTQYF.

The chain links TRBV4-1 to TRBJ1-1. Germline V gene sequence: CDR1 MGHRA, CDR2 YSYEKL. This CDR3 comprises 15 residues. The CDR3 loop is CASSQDLQGSTEAFF.

This clonotype is classed as medium-sized by frequency. The chain recombines TRBV4-2 with TRBJ1-1. Germline CDR1 and CDR2: LGHNA and YNFKEQ. The CDR3 covers 15 residues. The CDR3 sequence is CASSQGPTMNTEAFF.

Considering frequency, this clonotype is medium-sized. The rearrangement joins TRBV5-1 to TRBJ2-1; the D call from TCRdb, TRBD2, cannot be confirmed without DNA. The V gene's germline CDR1 is SGHRS and CDR2 YFSETQ. The CDR3 loop spans 17 amino acids. CDR3 region: CASSLVRADEQFNEQFF.

The J gene is TRBJ1-4, the V gene TRBV28. The CDR3 loop spans 16 amino acids. The germline V gene encodes CDR1 MDHEN and CDR2 SYDVKM. CDR3 residues: CASSLGLVLDNEKLFF.

This clonotype is classed as medium-sized by frequency. The V call is TRBV28, the J call TRBJ2-3; the TRBD1 assignment by TCRdb is unverifiable without DNA. The CDR3 is 17 residues long. Looked up from germline, CDR1 is MDHEN and CDR2 is SYDVKM. CDR3 in amino acids: CASSLSLNGRGADTQYF.

By frequency, this clonotype is medium-sized. This chain links TRBV29-1 with TRBJ1-1. Per the germline V gene, CDR1 is SQVTM and CDR2 is ANQGSEA. The CDR3 has 16 residues. CDR3 protein: CSAESPLTPGSGEAFF. Full variable domain (remainder filled in from reference TRBV29-1 and TRBJ1-1): SAVISQKPSRDICQRGTSLTIQCQVDSQVTMMFWYRQQPGQSLTLIATANQGSEATYESGFVIDKFPISRPNLTFSTLTVSNMSPEDSSIYLCSAESPLTPGSGEAFFGQGTRLTVV.

This clonotype is medium-sized by frequency. The rearrangement joins TRBV29-1 to TRBJ2-2. The CDR3 contains 14 residues. Per germline, CDR1 SQVTM and CDR2 ANQGSEA. Here the CDR3 reads CSVVWQTDTGELFF.